This TCR beta chain was found in a study of T cell responses to AZD1222 COVID-19 vaccine. Repertoires were generated with immunoSEQ multiplex PCR, while TCRdb's copy carries only in-frame clones and drops some. The repertoire holds under 200,000 clones, more than 90% seen once, with 3.6% in the top ten. Per germline, CDR1 MDHEN and CDR2 SYDVKM. The V end was cut by 11 bases, the J end by 2 bases, with 13 bases between. This CDR3 has 12 amino acids. Study observations and caveats: Mostly white British, mostly female donors; authors suggested clonal diversity may be underestimated. Reportedly, close to half of spike-specific TCRs are directed against unmutated variant regions.

With respect to this clone: The antigen is not known.

This TCR came from an adult who received the MenACWY meningococcal vaccine as a control. This chain connects TRBV28 to TRBJ2-7; D is uncertain. Material: peripheral blood, obtained 28 days after the second dose of the MenACWY control vaccine. The CDR3 nucleotides read TGTGCCGCTCATAGCTTCCCCTACGAGCAGTACTTC. It is translated as CAAHSFPYEQYF.